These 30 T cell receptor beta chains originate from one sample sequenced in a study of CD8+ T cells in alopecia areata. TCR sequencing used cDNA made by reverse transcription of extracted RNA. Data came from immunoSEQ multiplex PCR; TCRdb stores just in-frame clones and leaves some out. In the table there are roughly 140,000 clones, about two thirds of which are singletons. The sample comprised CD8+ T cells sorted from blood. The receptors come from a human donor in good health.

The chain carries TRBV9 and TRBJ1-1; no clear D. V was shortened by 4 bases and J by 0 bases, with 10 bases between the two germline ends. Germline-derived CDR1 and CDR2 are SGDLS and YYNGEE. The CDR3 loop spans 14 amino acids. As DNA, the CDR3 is TGTGCCAGCAGCCCCGAGAGCCTGAACACTGAAGCTTTCTTT. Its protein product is CASSPESLNTEAFF.

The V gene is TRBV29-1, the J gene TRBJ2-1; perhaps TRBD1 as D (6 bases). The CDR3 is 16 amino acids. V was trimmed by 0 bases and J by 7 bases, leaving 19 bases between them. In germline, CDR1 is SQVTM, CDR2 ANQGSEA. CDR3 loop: CSVEEASPQGWNEQFF. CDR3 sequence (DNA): TGCAGCGTTGAAGAAGCCTCCCCACAGGGTTGGAATGAGCAGTTCTTC.

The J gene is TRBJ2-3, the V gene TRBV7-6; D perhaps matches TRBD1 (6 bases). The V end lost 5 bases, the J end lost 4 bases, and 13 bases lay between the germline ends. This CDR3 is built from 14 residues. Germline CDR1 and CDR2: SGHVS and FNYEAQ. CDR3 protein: CASSPRQDSDTQYF. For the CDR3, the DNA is TGTGCCAGCAGCCCCAGACAGGACTCAGATACGCAGTATTTT.

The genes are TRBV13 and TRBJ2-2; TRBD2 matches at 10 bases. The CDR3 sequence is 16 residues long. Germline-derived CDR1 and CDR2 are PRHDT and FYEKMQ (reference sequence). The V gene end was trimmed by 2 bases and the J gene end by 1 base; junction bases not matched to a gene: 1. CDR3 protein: CASSLKREGNTGELFF. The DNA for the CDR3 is TGTGCCAGCAGCTTAAAGCGGGAGGGGAACACCGGGGAGCTGTTTTTT.

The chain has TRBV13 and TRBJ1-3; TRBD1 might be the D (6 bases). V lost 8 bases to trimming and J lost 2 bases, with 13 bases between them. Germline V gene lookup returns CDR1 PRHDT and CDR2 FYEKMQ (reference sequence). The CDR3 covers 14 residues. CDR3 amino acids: CASDLRGPGNTIYF. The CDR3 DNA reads TGTGCCAGCGACCTGCGGGGGCCTGGAAACACCATATATTTT.

The CDR3 DNA sequence: TGTGCCAGCAGTTTAAGACTAGCTGGCGAGCAGTACTTC. Its protein is CASSLRLAGEQYF. The chain has TRBV27 and TRBJ2-7, with 7 bases lining up with TRBD2. The CDR3 extends over 13 amino acids. Germline V gene lookup returns CDR1 MNHEY and CDR2 SMNVEV (reference sequence). Unmatched junction bases numbered 4, after V lost 2 bases and J lost 6 bases.

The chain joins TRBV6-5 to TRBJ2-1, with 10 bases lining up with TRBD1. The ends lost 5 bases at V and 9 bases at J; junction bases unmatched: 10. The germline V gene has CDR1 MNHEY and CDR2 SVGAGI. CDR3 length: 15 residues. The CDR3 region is CASSTDRGHVGEQFF. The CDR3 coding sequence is TGTGCCAGCAGTACCGACAGGGGGCATGTTGGTGAGCAGTTCTTC.

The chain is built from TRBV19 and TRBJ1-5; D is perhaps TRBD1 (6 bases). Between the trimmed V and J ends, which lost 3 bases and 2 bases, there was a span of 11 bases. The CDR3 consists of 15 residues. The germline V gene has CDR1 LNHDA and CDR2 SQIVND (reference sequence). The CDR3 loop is CASSITGTRNQPQHF. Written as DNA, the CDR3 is TGTGCCAGTAGTATTACAGGGACGCGCAATCAGCCCCAGCATTTT.

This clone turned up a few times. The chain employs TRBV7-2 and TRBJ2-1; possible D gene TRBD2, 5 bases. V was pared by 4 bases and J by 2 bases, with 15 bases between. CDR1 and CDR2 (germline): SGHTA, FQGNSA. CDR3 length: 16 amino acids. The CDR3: CASSSTGSRAYNEQFF. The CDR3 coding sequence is TGTGCCAGCAGCTCGACGGGCTCGCGGGCCTACAATGAGCAGTTCTTC. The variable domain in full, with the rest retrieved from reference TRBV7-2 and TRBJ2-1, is GAGVSQSPSNKVTEKGKDVELRCDPISGHTALYWYRQSLGQGLEFLIYFQGNSAPDKSGLPSDRFSAERTGGSVSTLTIQRTQQEDSAVYLCASSSTGSRAYNEQFFGPGTRLTVL.

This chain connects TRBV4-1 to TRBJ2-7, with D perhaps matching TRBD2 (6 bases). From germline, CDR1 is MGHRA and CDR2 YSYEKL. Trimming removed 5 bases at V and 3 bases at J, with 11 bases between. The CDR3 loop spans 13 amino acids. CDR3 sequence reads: CASSALTSYEQYF. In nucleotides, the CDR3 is TGCGCCAGCAGCGCTTTGACTAGCTACGAGCAGTACTTC.

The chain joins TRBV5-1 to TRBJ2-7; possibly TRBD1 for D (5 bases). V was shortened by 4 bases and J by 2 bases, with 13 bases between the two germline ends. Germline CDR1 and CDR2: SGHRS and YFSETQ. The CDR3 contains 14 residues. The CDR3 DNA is TGCGCCAGCAGCCCCGCGGCAGGGCCCTACGAGCAGTACTTC. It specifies CASSPAAGPYEQYF.

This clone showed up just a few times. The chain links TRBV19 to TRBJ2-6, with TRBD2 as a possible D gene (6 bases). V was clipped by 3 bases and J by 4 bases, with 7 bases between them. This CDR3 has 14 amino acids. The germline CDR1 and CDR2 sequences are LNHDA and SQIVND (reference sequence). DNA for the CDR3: TGTGCCAGTAGTATGGGAGGCGGGGCCAACGTCCTGACTTTC. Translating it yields CASSMGGGANVLTF. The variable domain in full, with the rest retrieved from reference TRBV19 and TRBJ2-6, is DGGITQSPKYLFRKEGQNVTLSCEQNLNHDAMYWYRQDPGQGLRLIYYSQIVNDFQKGDIAEGYSVSREKKESFPLTVTSAQKNPTAFYLCASSMGGGANVLTFGAGSRLTVL.

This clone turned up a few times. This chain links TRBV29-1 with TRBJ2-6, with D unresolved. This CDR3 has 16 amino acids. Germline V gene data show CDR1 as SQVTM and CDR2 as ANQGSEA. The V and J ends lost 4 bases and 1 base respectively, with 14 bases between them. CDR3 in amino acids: CSVVAPSASGANVLTF. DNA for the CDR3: TGCAGCGTTGTTGCCCCCTCGGCTTCTGGGGCCAACGTCCTGACTTTC.

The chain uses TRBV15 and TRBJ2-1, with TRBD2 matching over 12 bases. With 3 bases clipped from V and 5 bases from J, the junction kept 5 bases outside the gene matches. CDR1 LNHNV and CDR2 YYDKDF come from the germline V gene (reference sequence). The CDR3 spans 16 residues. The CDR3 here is CATSRETSGRNNEQFF. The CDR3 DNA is TGTGCCACCAGCAGGGAAACTAGCGGGAGGAACAATGAGCAGTTCTTC.

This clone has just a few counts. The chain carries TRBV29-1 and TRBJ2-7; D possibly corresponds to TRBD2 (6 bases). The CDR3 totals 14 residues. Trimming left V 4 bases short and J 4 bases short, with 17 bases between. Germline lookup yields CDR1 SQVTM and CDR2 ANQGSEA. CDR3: CSVVSPQRGYEQYF. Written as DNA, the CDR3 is TGCAGCGTTGTGTCTCCCCAACGGGGGTACGAGCAGTACTTC.

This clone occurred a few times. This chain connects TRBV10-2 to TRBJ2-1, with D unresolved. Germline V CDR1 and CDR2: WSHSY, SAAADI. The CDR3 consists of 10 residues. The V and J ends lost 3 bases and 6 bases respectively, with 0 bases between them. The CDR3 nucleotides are TGCGCCAGCAGTGACAATGAGCAGTTCTTC. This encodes CASSDNEQFF.

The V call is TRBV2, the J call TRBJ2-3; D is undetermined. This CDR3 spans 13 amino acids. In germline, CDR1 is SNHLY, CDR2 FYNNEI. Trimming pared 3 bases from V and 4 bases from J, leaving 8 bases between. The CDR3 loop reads CASSDFGADTQYF. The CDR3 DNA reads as TGTGCCAGCAGTGACTTTGGGGCAGATACGCAGTATTTT.

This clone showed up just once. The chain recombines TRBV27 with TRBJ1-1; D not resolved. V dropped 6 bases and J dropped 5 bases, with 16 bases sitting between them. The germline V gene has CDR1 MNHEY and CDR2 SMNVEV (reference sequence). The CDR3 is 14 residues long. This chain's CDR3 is CASSLGFGMTEAFF. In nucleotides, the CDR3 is TGTGCCAGCAGCTTGGGGTTTGGGATGACTGAAGCTTTCTTT.

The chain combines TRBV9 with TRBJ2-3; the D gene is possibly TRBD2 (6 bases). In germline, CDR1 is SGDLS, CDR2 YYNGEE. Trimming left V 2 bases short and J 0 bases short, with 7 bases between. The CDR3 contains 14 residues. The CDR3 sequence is CASSVEGSTDTQYF. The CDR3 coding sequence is TGTGCCAGCAGCGTGGAGGGTAGCACAGATACGCAGTATTTT.

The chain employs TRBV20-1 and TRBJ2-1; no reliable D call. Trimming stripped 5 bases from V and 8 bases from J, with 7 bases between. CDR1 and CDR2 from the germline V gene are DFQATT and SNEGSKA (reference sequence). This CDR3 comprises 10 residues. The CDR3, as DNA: TGCAGTGCTGAGGCAGATGAGCAGTTCTTC. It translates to CSAEADEQFF.

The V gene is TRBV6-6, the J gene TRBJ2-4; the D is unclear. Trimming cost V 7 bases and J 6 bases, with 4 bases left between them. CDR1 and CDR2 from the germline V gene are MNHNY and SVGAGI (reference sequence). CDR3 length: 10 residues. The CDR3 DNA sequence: TGTGCCAGCACCATAAACATTCAGTACTTC. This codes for CASTINIQYF.

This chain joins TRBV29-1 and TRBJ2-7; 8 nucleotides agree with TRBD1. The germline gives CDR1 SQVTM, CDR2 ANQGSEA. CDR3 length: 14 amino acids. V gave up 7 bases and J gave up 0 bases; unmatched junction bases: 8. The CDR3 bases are TGCAGCGCCCAGGGACAGGATTTCTCCTACGAGCAGTACTTC. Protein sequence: CSAQGQDFSYEQYF.

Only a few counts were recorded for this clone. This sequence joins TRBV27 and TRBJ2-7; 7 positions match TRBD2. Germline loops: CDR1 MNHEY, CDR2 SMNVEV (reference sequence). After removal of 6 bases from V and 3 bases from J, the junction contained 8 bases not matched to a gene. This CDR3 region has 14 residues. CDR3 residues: CASRRAGTFYEQYF. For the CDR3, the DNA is TGTGCCAGCAGACGAGCGGGGACCTTCTACGAGCAGTACTTC.

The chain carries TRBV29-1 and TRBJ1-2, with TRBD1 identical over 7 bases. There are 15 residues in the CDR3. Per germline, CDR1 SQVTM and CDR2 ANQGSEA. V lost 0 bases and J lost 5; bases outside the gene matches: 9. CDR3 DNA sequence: TGCAGCGTTGAAGATCTCGACAGGGACTCGTATGGCTACACCTTC. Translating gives CSVEDLDRDSYGYTF.

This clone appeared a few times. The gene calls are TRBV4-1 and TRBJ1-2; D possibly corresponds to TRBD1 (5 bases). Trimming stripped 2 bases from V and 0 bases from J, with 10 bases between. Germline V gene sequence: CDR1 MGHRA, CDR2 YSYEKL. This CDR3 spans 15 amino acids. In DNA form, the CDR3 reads TGCGCCAGCAGCCAAAGGGGCAGTTCTAACTATGGCTACACCTTC. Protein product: CASSQRGSSNYGYTF.

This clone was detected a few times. In nucleotides, the CDR3 is TGCAGCGTTGTAATGGAAGATACGCAGTATTTT. The encoded protein is CSVVMEDTQYF. This rearrangement joins TRBV29-1 to TRBJ2-3; D unresolved. V lost 4 bases, J lost 5 bases, and 7 bases lay in between. Germline V CDR1 and CDR2: SQVTM, ANQGSEA. This CDR3 is built from 11 residues.

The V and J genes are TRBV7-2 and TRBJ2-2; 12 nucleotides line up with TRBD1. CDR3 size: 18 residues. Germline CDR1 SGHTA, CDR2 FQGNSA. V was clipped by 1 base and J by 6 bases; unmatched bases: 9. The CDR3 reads CASSLEVGGQGASGELFF. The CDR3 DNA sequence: TGTGCCAGCAGCTTAGAGGTCGGGGGACAGGGGGCCTCCGGGGAGCTGTTTTTT. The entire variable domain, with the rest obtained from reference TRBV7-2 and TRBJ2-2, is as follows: GAGVSQSPSNKVTEKGKDVELRCDPISGHTALYWYRQSLGQGLEFLIYFQGNSAPDKSGLPSDRFSAERTGGSVSTLTIQRTQQEDSAVYLCASSLEVGGQGASGELFFGEGSRLTVL.

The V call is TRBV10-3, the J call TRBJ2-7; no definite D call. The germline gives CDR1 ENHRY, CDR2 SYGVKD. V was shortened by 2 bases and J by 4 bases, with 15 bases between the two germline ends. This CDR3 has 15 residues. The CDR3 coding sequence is TGTGCCATCAGTGAGGCCCCGCCGGGTCAGTACGAGCAGTACTTC. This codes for CAISEAPPGQYEQYF.

As DNA, the CDR3 is TGTGCCAGCAGCGACGCCTACGAGCAGTACTTC. It codes for CASSDAYEQYF. This chain links TRBV5-6 with TRBJ2-7; the D is unclear. Germline loops: CDR1 SGHDT, CDR2 YYEEEE. The CDR3 spans 11 residues. Trimming took 4 bases from V and 2 from J, leaving 4 bases between them.

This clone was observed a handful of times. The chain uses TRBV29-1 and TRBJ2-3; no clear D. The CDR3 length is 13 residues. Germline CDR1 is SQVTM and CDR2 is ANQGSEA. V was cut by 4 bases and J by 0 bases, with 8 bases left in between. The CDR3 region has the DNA TGCAGCGTTGTTACAGAGAGCACAGATACGCAGTATTTT. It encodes CSVVTESTDTQYF.